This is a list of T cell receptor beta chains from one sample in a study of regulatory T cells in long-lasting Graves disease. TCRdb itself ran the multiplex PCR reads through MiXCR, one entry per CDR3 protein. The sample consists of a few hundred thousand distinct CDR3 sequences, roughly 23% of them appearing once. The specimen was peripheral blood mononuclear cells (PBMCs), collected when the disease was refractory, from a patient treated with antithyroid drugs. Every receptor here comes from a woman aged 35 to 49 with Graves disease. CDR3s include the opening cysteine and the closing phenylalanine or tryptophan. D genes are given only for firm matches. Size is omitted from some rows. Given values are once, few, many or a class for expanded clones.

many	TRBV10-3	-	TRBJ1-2	TGTGCCATCACCCGGGAGTATTCTAACTATGGCTACACCTTC	CAITREYSNYGYTF
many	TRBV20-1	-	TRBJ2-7	TGCAGTGCTAGTAGGAGCGGCAGCTCCTACGAGCAGTACTTC	CSASRSGSSYEQYF
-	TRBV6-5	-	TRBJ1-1	TGTGCCAGCAGTTTGATAGGAGCGGGGAACACTGAAGCTTTCTTT	CASSLIGAGNTEAFF
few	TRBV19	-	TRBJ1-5	TGTGCCAGTAGCCACCAGGGGACCAATCAGCCCCAGCATTTT	CASSHQGTNQPQHF
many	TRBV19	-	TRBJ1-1	TGTGCCAGTAGTATATCCAGGGAGGGTGAAGCTTTCTTT	CASSISREGEAFF
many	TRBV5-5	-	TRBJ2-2	TGTGCCAGCAGCTTGGTATCCCGAAGGACAGCCGGGGAGCTGTTTTTT	CASSLVSRRTAGELFF
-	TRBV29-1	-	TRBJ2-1	TGCAGCGGGCATACCAGCTCCTACAATGAGCAGTTCTTC	CSGHTSSYNEQFF
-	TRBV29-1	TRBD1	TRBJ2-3	TGCAGCGCCACTGAGGGGGCAACAGATACGCAGTATTTT	CSATEGATDTQYF
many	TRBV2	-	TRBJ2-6	TGTGCCAGCAGGCTACAGGGTACTCTGAGCTCTGGGGCCAACGTCCTGACTTTC	CASRLQGTLSSGANVLTF
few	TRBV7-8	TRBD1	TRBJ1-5	TGTGCCAGCAGCGCTGACAGGGCCCTAAGCAATCAGCCCCAGCATTTT	CASSADRALSNQPQHF
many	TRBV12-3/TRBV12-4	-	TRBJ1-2	TGTGCCAGCAGTCTAACAGGGAATTACGATGGCTACACCTTC	CASSLTGNYDGYTF
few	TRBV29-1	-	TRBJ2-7	TGCAGCGTTGTAGCCCAGGGCCACGAGCAGTACTTC	CSVVAQGHEQYF
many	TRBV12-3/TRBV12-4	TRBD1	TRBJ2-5	TGTGCCAGCAGTTTAGACCAGGGGGCGCAAGAGACCCAGTACTTC	CASSLDQGAQETQYF
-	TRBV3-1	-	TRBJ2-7	TGTGCCAGCAGCCAAGTCGGGTGGGCAGGGCCGTCCTACGAGCAGTACTTC	CASSQVGWAGPSYEQYF
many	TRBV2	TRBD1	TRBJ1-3	TGTGCCAGCAGGGAGGGACAGGGTGCTGGAAACACCATATATTTT	CASREGQGAGNTIYF
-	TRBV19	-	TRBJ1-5	TGTGCCAGTAGTATAGGGGGGACACCCTATAGCAATCAGCCCCAGCATTTT	CASSIGGTPYSNQPQHF
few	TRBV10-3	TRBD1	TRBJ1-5	TGTGCCATCAGTGACAGTGACAGGGGGCGCGTAAATCAGCCCCAGCATTTT	CAISDSDRGRVNQPQHF
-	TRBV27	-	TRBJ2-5	TGTGCCAGCAGTTTCCAGGGATTCGGGGAGACCCAGTACTTC	CASSFQGFGETQYF
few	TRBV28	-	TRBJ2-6	TGTGCCAGCAGTTTGAGCAGGCGTTCTGGGGCCAACGTCCTGACTTTC	CASSLSRRSGANVLTF
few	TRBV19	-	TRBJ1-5	TGTGCCAGTAGCCGGAGGGGAAATCAGCCCCAGCATTTT	CASSRRGNQPQHF
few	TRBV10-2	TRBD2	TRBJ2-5	TGCGCCAGCAGTTATGGGACTAGCCAAGAGACCCAGTACTTC	CASSYGTSQETQYF
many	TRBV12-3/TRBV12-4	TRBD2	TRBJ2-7	TGTGCCAGCAGTTTGACCGGGACTAGCGGGAGCGAGCAGTACTTC	CASSLTGTSGSEQYF
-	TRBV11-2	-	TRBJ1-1	TGTGCCAGCAGCTTATGGGTGGGAACTGAAGCTTTCTTT	CASSLWVGTEAFF
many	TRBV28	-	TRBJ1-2	TGTGCCAGCAGACCGACAGATTATGGCTACACCTTC	CASRPTDYGYTF
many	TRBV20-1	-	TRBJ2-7	TGCAGTGCTAGGGACCAGGGCTACGAGCAGTACTTC	CSARDQGYEQYF
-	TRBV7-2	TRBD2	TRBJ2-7	TGTGCCAGCAGTACAGGGCGGGCTAGCGGGAAGGGCGAACACTACGAGCAGTACTTC	CASSTGRASGKGEHYEQYF
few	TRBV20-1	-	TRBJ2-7	TGCAGTGCTAGGTCACCGCCGGGATCCTACGAGCAGTACTTC	CSARSPPGSYEQYF
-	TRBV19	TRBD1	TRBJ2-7	TGTGCCAGTAGTCGCCGGGACAGGGAACACGAGCAGTACTTC	CASSRRDREHEQYF
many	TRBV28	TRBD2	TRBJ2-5	TGTGCCAGCAGTTTGCCGGGAGGGCCAGAGACCCAGTACTTC	CASSLPGGPETQYF
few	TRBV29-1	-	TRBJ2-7	TGCAGCGTTGAGGGGACGGCCTACGAGCAGTACTTC	CSVEGTAYEQYF